The sequence of this T cell receptor (beta chain) was determined in a study of CD8 T cells in ankylosing spondylitis. This clonotype was found a few times. The CDR3 covers 16 residues. The authors made TCR beta libraries by quantitative 5'-RACE with molecular barcodes. TCRdb passed the 5' RACE reads through MiXCR, listing each CDR3 protein once. The sample carries 200,000 to 300,000 distinct CDR3 sequences, over 9.5% recorded once. The clonotype originates from a male donor with ankylosing spondylitis or in good health (not recorded which). The chain joins TRBV12-2 to TRBJ1-2; TRBD1 was called by the table and not checked on the DNA. TRBV12-2 is a documented pseudogene. The sample comprised blood, either unsorted or a sorted T cell fraction (not recorded which). The CDR3 spells CASRLRGGPPFTGYTF. The DNA of the CDR3 is TGTGCAAGTCGCTTAAGGGGGGGACCGCCGTTTACCGGCTACACCTTC.